This T cell receptor beta chain was retrieved from a study of blood T cell repertoires in COVID-19. Whole-study context: COVID-19 samples collected from the United States, Italy and Spain covered acute and convalescent phases. PBMCs, B-cell-depleted T cells, or T cells provided the cDNA or gDNA that made up the material.

The data were produced by immunoSEQ multiplex PCR, yet TCRdb's version contains in-frame clones alone and is incomplete. The sample records roughly 100,000 clones, around nine tenths being singletons. The V gene's germline CDR1 is SGHAT and CDR2 FQDESV (reference sequence). Trimming left V 4 bases short and J 3 bases short, with 12 bases between. The CDR3 extends over 14 amino acids. The sequencing sample was made of peripheral blood. The genes are TRBV11-1 and TRBJ1-2; possible D gene TRBD1, 6 bases. This clonotype was obtained from a human donor in a cohort sampled during active COVID-19. DNA of the CDR3: TGTGCCAGCAGCTCTGAAGGGACACACTATGGCTACACCTTC. Its translation is CASSSEGTHYGYTF.